These T cell receptor beta chains were read from a single sample in a study of blood T cell repertoires in COVID-19. TCRdb's copy holds only in-frame clones and misses some; the assay was immunoSEQ multiplex PCR. The sample lists about 45,000 clones, roughly nine tenths occurring once. The specimen was peripheral blood. The receptors shown here come from a man between 65 and 79 years old with active COVID-19. CDR3s include the opening cysteine and the closing phenylalanine or tryptophan. The D gene is left open where the match is weak. Size tells how often a clone was seen (once, few, many) or the class of an expanded clone, and some rows leave it out.

j_call	clone_size	v_call	d_call	cdr3_nt	cdr3_aa
TRBJ2-1	-	TRBV2	TRBD2	TGTGCCAGCAGGCTGACTAGCGGGAATCGGAATGAGCAGTTCTTC	CASRLTSGNRNEQFF
TRBJ2-2	-	TRBV7-9	TRBD2	TGTGCCAGCAGCCAGGGACTAGCGGGAGTCCAGGGGGAGCTGTTTTTT	CASSQGLAGVQGELFF
TRBJ1-1	once	TRBV7-6	-	TGTGCCAGCAGCCAAACGGGGGAACCGAGTGGGACTGAAGCTTTCTTT	CASSQTGEPSGTEAFF
TRBJ2-6	-	TRBV2	TRBD2	TGTGCCAGCAGTCGGGAGGGGACCCGATCTGGGGCCAACGTCCTGACTTTC	CASSREGTRSGANVLTF
TRBJ2-3	-	TRBV6-5	-	TGTGCCAGCACCTCGATCGACGGGGATACGCAGTATTTT	CASTSIDGDTQYF
TRBJ2-1	-	TRBV5-6	TRBD2	TGTGCCAGCAGCTTCAGGCGGGGGGCCTACAATGAGCAGTTCTTC	CASSFRRGAYNEQFF
TRBJ2-2	-	TRBV18	-	TGTGCCAGCTCACCACCAGGCGGTTGGGCCGGGGAGCTGTTTTTT	CASSPPGGWAGELFF
TRBJ1-4	-	TRBV10-2	TRBD1	TGCGCCAGCAAAGGGGGCCGTCAGGAAAAACTGTTTTTT	CASKGGRQEKLFF
TRBJ2-7	-	TRBV27	TRBD1	TGTGCCAGCAGTTACCGACCCCCGACAGGGTGGGGCCACGAGCAGTACTTC	CASSYRPPTGWGHEQYF
TRBJ2-3	once	TRBV24-1	-	TGTGCCACCAGTGATTTTTTGGGGGGGGCAGGGGATACGCAGTATTTT	CATSDFLGGAGDTQYF
TRBJ1-1	-	TRBV18	-	TGTGCCAGCTCACCAGGACAAATGAACACTGAAGCTTTCTTT	CASSPGQMNTEAFF
TRBJ1-2	-	TRBV7-8	TRBD1	TGTGCCAGCAGCTTTTTGGACAGGGGGAATGGTGGCTACACCTTC	CASSFLDRGNGGYTF
TRBJ1-1	-	TRBV5-8	-	TGTGCCATCCGGTGGAGACTGAACACTGAAGCTTTCTTT	CAIRWRLNTEAFF
TRBJ2-3	-	TRBV18	-	TGTGCCAGCTCCCGCCTCACGCCCAGTACAGATACGCAGTATTTT	CASSRLTPSTDTQYF
TRBJ2-3	-	TRBV19	TRBD2	TGTGCCAGTAGTCAATACGGGACTAGCGGGAAAGATACGCAGTATTTT	CASSQYGTSGKDTQYF
TRBJ2-2	-	TRBV27	TRBD2	TGTGCCAGCAGTTTTGGAACTAGCGGGAGTTGGAACACCGGGGAGCTGTTTTTT	CASSFGTSGSWNTGELFF
TRBJ2-7	-	TRBV28	TRBD2	TGTGCCTCCCGGGCCCGCGGGAGGGTCCACGAGCAGTACTTC	CASRARGRVHEQYF
TRBJ1-2	medium-sized	TRBV5-5	-	TGTGCCAGCAGCTTAAGGGGGAGCGGCTACACCTTC	CASSLRGSGYTF
TRBJ1-4	-	TRBV28	-	TGTGCCAGCGGAGCCGGACTGACTAATGAAAAACTGTTTTTT	CASGAGLTNEKLFF
TRBJ2-1	-	TRBV30	TRBD2	TGTGCCTGGGCCTTTAGCGGGAGGGCCAGAAATGAGCAGTTCTTC	CAWAFSGRARNEQFF
TRBJ2-2	medium-sized	TRBV27	-	TGTGCCAGCAGTTTGCTACCGGGCCTAGCTACCGGGGAGCTGTTTTTT	CASSLLPGLATGELFF
TRBJ2-2	-	TRBV9	-	TGTGCCAGCAGCGTAGACACGAACACCGGGGAGCTGTTTTTT	CASSVDTNTGELFF
TRBJ2-1	once	TRBV3-1/TRBV3-2	-	TGTGCCAGCAGCCAATACCCGGGATCAACCTACAATGAGCAGTTCTTC	CASSQYPGSTYNEQFF
TRBJ1-1	-	TRBV5-1	-	TGCGCCAGCAGCGGCGGGTTTAACACTGAAGCTTTCTTT	CASSGGFNTEAFF
TRBJ1-2	-	TRBV12-3/TRBV12-4	TRBD1	TGTGCCAGCAGTCGTGACAGGGATCGCAGCTACACCTTC	CASSRDRDRSYTF
TRBJ2-5	once	TRBV2	TRBD1	TGTGCCAGCAACCAAGGGGGCTGGGAGGAGACCCAGTACTTC	CASNQGGWEETQYF
TRBJ2-7	-	TRBV11-2	-	TGTGCCAGCAGCTGGCCCTCCTACGAGCAGTACTTC	CASSWPSYEQYF
TRBJ2-7	-	TRBV29-1	TRBD1	TGCAGCGTCGGGACAGGGGGCTACGAGCAGTACTTC	CSVGTGGYEQYF
TRBJ1-2	-	TRBV3-1/TRBV3-2	-	TGTGCCAGCAGCCAAGTCACAGACTATGGTGGCTACACCTTC	CASSQVTDYGGYTF
TRBJ2-3	-	TRBV6-2/TRBV6-3	TRBD2	TGTGCCAGCAGTCTAGCGGGAGTGCCTCGTACGCAGTATTTT	CASSLAGVPRTQYF
TRBJ1-5	-	TRBV19	-	TGTGCCAGTAGTATCCTTGGGAGGCCCCAGCATTTT	CASSILGRPQHF
TRBJ2-3	-	TRBV7-3	TRBD2	TGTGCCAGCAGCGCTAGCGGAGATACGCAGTATTTT	CASSASGDTQYF
TRBJ2-7	-	TRBV5-4	-	TGTGCCAGCAGCATGGACAGAAGATACGAGCAGTACTTC	CASSMDRRYEQYF
TRBJ2-7	-	TRBV28	-	TGTGCCAGCAGTCCCGGTTCCAACAGGGCGCCCTACGAGCAGTACTTC	CASSPGSNRAPYEQYF
TRBJ1-3	-	TRBV28	-	TGTGCCAGCAGTCTGGAGATCTCTGGAAACACCATATATTTT	CASSLEISGNTIYF
TRBJ2-1	-	TRBV2	TRBD1	TGTGCCAGCAGTTCTGGACAGGCATACAATGAGCAGTTCTTC	CASSSGQAYNEQFF
TRBJ1-2	-	TRBV30	-	TGTGCCGCGCGCAACTATGGCTACACCTTC	CAARNYGYTF
TRBJ2-7	-	TRBV11-2	TRBD2	TGTGCCAGCAGCTCGGGTCCGGGAGGCGTCGCCTACGAGCAGTACTTC	CASSSGPGGVAYEQYF
TRBJ1-2	-	TRBV24-1	-	TGTGCCACCAGTGACAGGGTCTATGGCTACACCTTC	CATSDRVYGYTF
TRBJ1-5	-	TRBV5-5	-	TGTGCCAGCAGCTTGGGGCAGGGGTCCAGCAATCAGCCCCAGCATTTT	CASSLGQGSSNQPQHF
TRBJ1-1	-	TRBV7-6	TRBD1	TGTGCCAGCAGCTTAGGTCCAGGGGGCATAATCACTGAAGCTTTCTTT	CASSLGPGGIITEAFF
TRBJ2-7	-	TRBV27	-	TGTGCCAGCAGTCCCCATAAGGGGGGGCAGTACGAGCAGTACTTC	CASSPHKGGQYEQYF
TRBJ2-7	-	TRBV24-1	-	TGTGCCACCAGTGATTCGGCCGCAGGACAGTTCTACGAGCAGTACTTC	CATSDSAAGQFYEQYF
TRBJ2-7	-	TRBV5-4	TRBD2	TGTGCCAGCAGCTTGGGTGGTAGCGGGAGGGCCTACGAGCAGTACTTC	CASSLGGSGRAYEQYF
TRBJ2-1	few	TRBV18	TRBD1	TGTGCCAGCTCACGGGACTCCGGGACAGGGGGTCGTAATGAGCAGTTCTTC	CASSRDSGTGGRNEQFF
TRBJ2-3	-	TRBV10-3	TRBD1	TGTGCCATCAGTCAGACAGGGGGCCCTGCGGATACGCAGTATTTT	CAISQTGGPADTQYF